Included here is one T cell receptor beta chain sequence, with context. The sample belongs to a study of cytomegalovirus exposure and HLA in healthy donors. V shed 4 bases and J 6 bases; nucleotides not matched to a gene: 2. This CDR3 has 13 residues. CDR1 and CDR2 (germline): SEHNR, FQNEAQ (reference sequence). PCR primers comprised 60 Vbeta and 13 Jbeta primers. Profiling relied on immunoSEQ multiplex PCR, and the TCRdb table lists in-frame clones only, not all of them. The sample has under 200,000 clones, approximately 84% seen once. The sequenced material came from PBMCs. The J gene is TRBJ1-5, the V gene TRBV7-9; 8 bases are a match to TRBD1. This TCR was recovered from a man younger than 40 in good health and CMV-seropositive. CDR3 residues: CASSSQGAQPQHF. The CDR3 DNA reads TGTGCCAGCAGCTCCCAGGGGGCTCAGCCCCAGCATTTT.